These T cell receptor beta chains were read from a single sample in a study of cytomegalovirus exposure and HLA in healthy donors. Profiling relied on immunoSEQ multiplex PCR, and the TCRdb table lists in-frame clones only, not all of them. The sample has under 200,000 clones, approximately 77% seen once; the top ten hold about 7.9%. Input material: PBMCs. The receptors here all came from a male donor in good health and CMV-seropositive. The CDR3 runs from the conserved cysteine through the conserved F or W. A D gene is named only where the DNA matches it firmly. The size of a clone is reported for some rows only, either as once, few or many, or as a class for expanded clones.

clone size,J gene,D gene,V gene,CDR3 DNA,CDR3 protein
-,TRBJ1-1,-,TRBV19,TGTGCCAGTAGCCGTGGGGGGGGAGGCCACACTGAAGCTTTCTTT,CASSRGGGGHTEAFF
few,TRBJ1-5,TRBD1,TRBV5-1,TGCGCCAGCAGCTTGGGCGACAGGGGCAATCAGCCCCAGCATTTT,CASSLGDRGNQPQHF
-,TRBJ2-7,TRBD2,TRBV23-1,TGCGCCGGGACAGTACCGGGACTAGCGCCTGACCGAACCTACGAGCAGTACTTC,CAGTVPGLAPDRTYEQYF
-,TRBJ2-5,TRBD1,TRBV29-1,TGCAGCGGGGACAGGGGAGAGACCCAGTACTTC,CSGDRGETQYF
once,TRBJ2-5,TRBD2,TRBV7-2,TGTGCCAGCAGCCGGGGGGTAGCTAGAGAGACCCAGTACTTC,CASSRGVARETQYF
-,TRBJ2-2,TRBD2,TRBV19,TGTGCCAGTAGTCTCCGGACTAGCGTGAATCCCGGGGAGCTGTTTTTT,CASSLRTSVNPGELFF
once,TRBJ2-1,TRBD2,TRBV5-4,TGTGCCAGCAGCCTCCCGGCGGGGGGTCCGGACAATGAGCAGTTCTTC,CASSLPAGGPDNEQFF
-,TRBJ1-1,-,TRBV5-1,TGCGCCAGCAGTCCTGGACAGACCTTCACTGAAGCTTTCTTT,CASSPGQTFTEAFF
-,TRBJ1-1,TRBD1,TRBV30,TGTGCCTGGAGTGACGACAGGGGTGCGGTCACTGAAGCTTTCTTT,CAWSDDRGAVTEAFF
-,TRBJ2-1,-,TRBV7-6,TGTGCCAGCAGCTCTCTAGCGCCCTACAATGAGCAGTTCTTC,CASSSLAPYNEQFF
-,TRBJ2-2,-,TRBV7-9,TGTGCCAGCTTAGGGGACACCGGGGAGCTGTTTTTT,CASLGDTGELFF
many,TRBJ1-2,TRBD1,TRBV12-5,TGTGCTAGTGGTTTGTATGGACAGGGCGGCTACACCTTC,CASGLYGQGGYTF
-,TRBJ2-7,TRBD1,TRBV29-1,TGCAGCGTCAGGGGGACAATTGGGGTTTCCTACGAGCAGTACTTC,CSVRGTIGVSYEQYF
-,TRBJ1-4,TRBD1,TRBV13,TGTGCCAGCAGCCGGAGACAGGGGAATGAAAAACTGTTTTTT,CASSRRQGNEKLFF
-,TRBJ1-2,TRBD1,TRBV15,TGTGCCACCAGCAGAGATGGTCTTACCCGGACAGGGATTGGCTACACCTTC,CATSRDGLTRTGIGYTF
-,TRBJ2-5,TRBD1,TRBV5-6,TGTGCCAGCAGCCCTGAATCGGGACAGAAAGAGACCCAGTACTTC,CASSPESGQKETQYF
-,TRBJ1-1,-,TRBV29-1,TGCAGCGTCCACGGGACAACCGGGGCCACTGAAGCTTTCTTT,CSVHGTTGATEAFF
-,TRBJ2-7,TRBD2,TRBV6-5,TGTGCCAGCAGTTACGGGGGGGGGTCGTACGAGCAGTACTTC,CASSYGGGSYEQYF
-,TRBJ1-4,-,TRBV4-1,TGCGCCAGCAGCCAAGATGGAGACCTCACGCTTTTT,CASSQDGDLTLF
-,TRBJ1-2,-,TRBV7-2,TGTGCCAGCAGCTTAGAGACCTCGGGAAGTTCTGGCTACACCTTC,CASSLETSGSSGYTF
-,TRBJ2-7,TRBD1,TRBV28,TGTGCCAGCGCCCGCTCCGGGACAGGGTCTTTTTGGGTTGGGCAGTACTTC,CASARSGTGSFWVGQYF
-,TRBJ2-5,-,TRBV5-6,TGTGCCAGCAGCCCGGGGCAGGGACTGGGAGAGACCCAGTACTTC,CASSPGQGLGETQYF
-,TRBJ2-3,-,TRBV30,TGTGCCTGGAGTGGGGGACTGGGAATCCTCACAGATACGCAGTATTTT,CAWSGGLGILTDTQYF
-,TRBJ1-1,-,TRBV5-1,TGCGCCAGCAGCTTTTGGGGCGAGATGAACACTGAAGCTTTCTTT,CASSFWGEMNTEAFF
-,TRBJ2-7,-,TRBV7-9,TGTGCCAGCAGCTTCAGCGGATCCTACGAGCAGTACTTC,CASSFSGSYEQYF
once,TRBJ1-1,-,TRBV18,TGTGCCAGCTCACCAGCGGGACTTGTAACTGAAGCTTTCTTT,CASSPAGLVTEAFF
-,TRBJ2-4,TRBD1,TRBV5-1,TGCGCCAGCAGCTTTCAGACAGGGGGTACCAAAAACATTCAGTACTTC,CASSFQTGGTKNIQYF
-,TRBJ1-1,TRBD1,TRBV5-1,TGCGCCAGCAGCCGGGACAGGAACACTGAAGCTTTCTTT,CASSRDRNTEAFF
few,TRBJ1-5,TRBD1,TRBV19,TGTGCCAGTAGTATCCCGTCCCGACAGGGATCTTATCAGCCCCAGCATTTT,CASSIPSRQGSYQPQHF
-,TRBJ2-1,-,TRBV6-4,TGTGCCAGCAGTGAAACTAGCTACAATGAGCAGTTCTTC,CASSETSYNEQFF
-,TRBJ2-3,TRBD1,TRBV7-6,TGTGCCAGCAGCCCCGGGACAGGGGAAGCAGATACGCAGTATTTT,CASSPGTGEADTQYF
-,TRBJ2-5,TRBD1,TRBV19,TGTGCCAGTAGTATCGTACAGGGGCGAGAGACCCAGTACTTC,CASSIVQGRETQYF
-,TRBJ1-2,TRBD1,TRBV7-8,TGTGCCAGCAGCTTAGTGGGACAGCCGCACTGGGGCTACACCTTC,CASSLVGQPHWGYTF
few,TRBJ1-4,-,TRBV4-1,TGCGCCAGCAGCCAAGTATTGAGGGAAAAACTGTTTTTT,CASSQVLREKLFF
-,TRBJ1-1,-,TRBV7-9,TGTGCCAGCAGCTTTGATCAGGGAGGCACTGAAGCTTTCTTT,CASSFDQGGTEAFF
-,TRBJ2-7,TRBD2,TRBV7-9,TGTGCCAGCAGCGGGACTAGCGGGGTTACCTACGAGCAGTACTTC,CASSGTSGVTYEQYF
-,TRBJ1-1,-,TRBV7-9,TGTGCCAGCAGCCGGACAGCGAACACTGAAGCTTTCTTT,CASSRTANTEAFF
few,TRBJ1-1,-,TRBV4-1,TGCGCCAGCAGCCCAGTCGGGTCTGAAGCTTTCTTT,CASSPVGSEAFF
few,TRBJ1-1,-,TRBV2,TGTGCCAGCAGTGAGGTCAGGTCTAACACTGAAGCTTTCTTT,CASSEVRSNTEAFF
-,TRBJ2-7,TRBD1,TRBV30,TGTGCCTGGAGTTTCCGACAGGGGTCCCACTCCCAGTACTTC,CAWSFRQGSHSQYF
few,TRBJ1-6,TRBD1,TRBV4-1,TGCGCCAGCAGCCCCCCGGACAGGCCCCGCCAACCCCTCCACTTT,CASSPPDRPRQPLHF
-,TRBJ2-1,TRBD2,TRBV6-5,TGTGCCAGCAGGCTGGGACTAGCGGCCTACAATGAGCAGTTCTTC,CASRLGLAAYNEQFF
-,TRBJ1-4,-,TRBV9,TGTGCCGGCAGCGTAAGCGGCCTCTTGAAGGGTGAAAAACTGTTTTTT,CAGSVSGLLKGEKLFF
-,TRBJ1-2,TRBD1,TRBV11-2,TGTGCCAGCAGCCGCGTTTACAGGGGTGACTATGGCTACACCTTC,CASSRVYRGDYGYTF
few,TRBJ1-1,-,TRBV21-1,TGTGCCAGCAGCACCCCAGGGGCCAGGGCGGGTTCCCTTCTCTTT,CASSTPGARAGSLLF
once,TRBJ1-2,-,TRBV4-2,TGTGCCAGCAGCCAAGAACCCGGACAGACGCGGGGCTACACCTTC,CASSQEPGQTRGYTF
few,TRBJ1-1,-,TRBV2,TGTGCCAGCACCTTAAGGGGGGGGTCCACTGAAGCTTTCTTT,CASTLRGGSTEAFF
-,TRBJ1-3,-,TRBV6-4,TGTGCCAGCATGGGGGGAGGAAACACCATATATTTT,CASMGGGNTIYF
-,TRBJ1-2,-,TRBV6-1,TGTGCCAGCAGTGAGAGAAATATAGTGGCCGGACTTAACTATGGCTACACCTTC,CASSERNIVAGLNYGYTF
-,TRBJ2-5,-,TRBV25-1,TGTGCCAGCAGGCGGGGATCCCAAGAGACCCAGTACTTC,CASRRGSQETQYF
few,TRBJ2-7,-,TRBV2,TGTGCCAGCAAAATAGGCCGGGGAGGATCCTACGAGCAGTACTTC,CASKIGRGGSYEQYF
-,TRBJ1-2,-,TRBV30,TGTGCCTGGAGGGGACTAACAGATTACTATGGCTACACCTTC,CAWRGLTDYYGYTF
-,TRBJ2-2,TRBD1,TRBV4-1,TGCGCCAGCGGAGTACGGGACAGCCACACCGGGGAGCTGTTTTTT,CASGVRDSHTGELFF
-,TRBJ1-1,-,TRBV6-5,TGTGCCAGCAGTGACCCAGGGGTGGGCACTGAAGCTTTCTTT,CASSDPGVGTEAFF
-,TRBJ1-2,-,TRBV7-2,TGTGCCAGCAGCTTAGATTGGCTTGGCTACACCTTC,CASSLDWLGYTF
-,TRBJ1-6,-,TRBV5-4,TGTGCCAGCAGCAAAATGGGGAGCTCCTATAATTCACCCCTCCACTTT,CASSKMGSSYNSPLHF
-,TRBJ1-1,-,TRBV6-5,TGTGCCAGCAGTAACCCGGACTTTGAAGCTTTCTTT,CASSNPDFEAFF
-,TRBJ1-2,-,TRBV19,TGTGCCAGTAGCCCCGACACCAGCTACGGCTACACCTTC,CASSPDTSYGYTF
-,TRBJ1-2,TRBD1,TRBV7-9,TGTGCCAGCAGCCTGGGACAGCCGGGCTATGGCTACACCTTC,CASSLGQPGYGYTF
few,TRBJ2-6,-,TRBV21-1,TGTGCCAGCCCAGGTGAGGGATCCTCTGGGGCCAACGTCCTGACTTTC,CASPGEGSSGANVLTF